This T cell receptor (beta chain) emerged from a study of HIV-infected patients and healthy controls. Turning to the study itself: CD8 counts did not change consistently during early therapy; the CD4:CD8 ratio climbed slightly. Total CDR3 counts per chain did not differ significantly between patients and controls. General study findings and limits: In healthy controls, MAIT alpha CDR3s were common; in HIV+ repertoires, severely depleted.

Reverse transcription used around 540 ng RNA and constant-region primers for alpha and beta. Each of the alpha and beta chains got its own library through chain-specific third strand synthesis with indices. The library had 12-nucleotide molecular identifiers formed by two random hexamers joined together. TCRdb called the 5' RACE reads again in MiXCR, with one record for every CDR3 protein. Found here are roughly 350 distinct CDR3 sequences, approximately 77% of them singletons; the top ten hold less than 45%. This clonotype has more than one count but fewer than ten. Its antigen remains unidentified. This beta chain lies outside the target of a library built for alpha chains; its clone size means little. Antiretroviral therapy had run roughly three months, about 14 weeks, before follow-up blood collection. All unsorted peripheral T cells were captured because whole blood was used without fractionation.

Trimming took 4 bases from V and 7 from J, leaving 13 bases between them. The CDR3 length is 13 residues. From germline, CDR1 is SGHVS and CDR2 FQNEAQ. J is TRBJ1-1 and V is TRBV7-8; no clear D. Sample: blood, taken during antiretroviral therapy. The sequence was obtained from an adult with HIV infection. The CDR3 DNA is TGTGCCAGCAGCTCAATCCCCGAAAGTGAAGCTTTCTTT. This codes for CASSSIPESEAFF.